The 12 T cell receptor beta chains below come from one sample, sequenced in a study of CD8+ T cells in alopecia areata. The sample's treatment: oral pan-JAK inhibitor, 5-10 mg twice daily. Once RNA had been extracted, it was reverse transcribed into cDNA to act as the sequencing template. Produced via immunoSEQ multiplex PCR; TCRdb's table is partial and in-frame only. The repertoire holds some 210,000 clones, with approximately 72% as singletons. The sequencing here drew on CD4+ T cells sorted from blood, taken at week 44, from a patient treated with tofacitinib. The receptor source for this set is a human donor with alopecia areata.

This clone was observed a few times. The chain couples TRBV2 to TRBJ1-1; D remains ambiguous. The CDR3 is 16 residues long. V dropped 1 base and J dropped 0 bases, with 12 bases sitting between them. CDR1 and CDR2 from the germline V gene are SNHLY and FYNNEI. The CDR3 loop reads CASSEVAVQMNTEAFF. CDR3 DNA sequence: TGTGCCAGCAGTGAAGTCGCAGTCCAGATGAACACTGAAGCTTTCTTT.

The J gene is TRBJ2-5, the V gene TRBV18; D tentatively fits TRBD1 or TRBD2 (5 bases each). Germline V gene data show CDR1 as KGHSH and CDR2 as LQKENI. This CDR3 spans 13 amino acids. Trimming stripped 4 bases from V and 5 bases from J, with 11 bases between. This CDR3 is CASSLRDGETQYF. CDR3 nucleotide sequence: TGTGCCAGCTCACTAAGGGACGGGGAGACCCAGTACTTC.

The chain recombines TRBV5-1 with TRBJ2-2; D is unclear. V was trimmed by 3 bases and J by 5 bases, leaving 5 bases between them. CDR1 is SGHRS and CDR2 is YFSETQ in the germline V gene. The CDR3 has 12 amino acids. Here the CDR3 DNA reads TGCGCCAGCAGCTCAGTGACCGGGGAGCTGTTTTTT. This gives the protein CASSSVTGELFF.

V gene TRBV4-1 combines with J gene TRBJ2-4; tentatively, D is TRBD1 (6 bases). Germline CDR1 and CDR2: MGHRA and YSYEKL. This CDR3 has 15 amino acids. V lost 0 bases, J lost 5 bases, and 11 bases lay in between. CDR3 residues: CASSQDRGTENIQYF. As DNA, the CDR3 is TGCGCCAGCAGCCAAGATAGGGGGACGGAAAACATTCAGTACTTC.

This chain joins TRBV9 and TRBJ2-5; unclear D gene. V lost 1 base and J 7 bases, leaving 8 bases between the germline ends. This CDR3 is 12 amino acids long. Germline CDR1 reads SGDLS; CDR2 reads YYNGEE. As DNA, the CDR3 is TGTGCCAGCAGCGTAACTTTCGGGACCCAGTACTTC. It is translated as CASSVTFGTQYF.

V is TRBV7-8 and J is TRBJ2-5; TRBD2 is a possible D gene (5 bases). V lost 4 bases, J lost 5 bases, and 14 bases lay in between. The CDR3 is 14 residues long. CDR1 SGHVS and CDR2 FQNEAQ come from the germline V gene. The CDR3 reads CASSSLAARETQYF. The CDR3 DNA follows: TGTGCCAGCAGCTCTCTAGCTGCGCGGGAGACCCAGTACTTC.

The V call is TRBV2, the J call TRBJ2-7, with 7 bases fitting TRBD1. Per the germline V gene, CDR1 is SNHLY and CDR2 is FYNNEI. V lost 8 bases to trimming and J lost 7 bases; unmatched junction nucleotides: 8. The CDR3 sequence is 12 residues long. The DNA for the CDR3 is TGTGCCAGCCGCCGACAGGGCGGGGAGCAGTACTTC. Translating gives CASRRQGGEQYF. The whole variable domain, remainder taken from reference TRBV2 and TRBJ2-7, is EPEVTQTPSHQVTQMGQEVILRCVPISNHLYFYWYRQILGQKVEFLVSFYNNEISEKSEIFDDQFSVERPDGSNFTLKIRSTKLEDSAMYFCASRRQGGEQYFGPGTRLTVT.

This chain connects TRBV29-1 to TRBJ2-3, with 9 bases that match TRBD2. CDR3 length: 15 residues. Looked up from germline, CDR1 is SQVTM and CDR2 is ANQGSEA. The ends lost 3 bases at V and 3 bases at J; junction bases unmatched: 7. Here the CDR3 reads CSVEGLRGGTDTQYF. As DNA, the CDR3 is TGCAGCGTTGAGGGTTTGCGGGGGGGGACAGATACGCAGTATTTT.

The V gene is TRBV9, the J gene TRBJ2-3; D could derive from TRBD1 or TRBD2 (5 bases each). In germline, CDR1 is SGDLS, CDR2 YYNGEE. The CDR3 sequence is 14 residues long. Trimming took 0 bases from V and 6 from J, leaving 11 bases between them. The CDR3 nucleotides read TGTGCCAGCAGCGTAGAGCAGGGACCCGATACGCAGTATTTT. Translating it yields CASSVEQGPDTQYF.

V and J are TRBV29-1 and TRBJ1-1; maybe TRBD1 (5 bases). There are 15 residues in the CDR3. V lost 6 bases, J lost 1 base, and 18 bases lay in between. Germline assignment: CDR1 SQVTM and CDR2 ANQGSEA. CDR3 amino acids: CSVTDRGTGNTEAFF. CDR3 sequence (DNA): TGCAGCGTCACGGACCGCGGAACAGGGAACACTGAAGCTTTCTTT.

This clone was observed a handful of times. This rearrangement joins TRBV21-1 to TRBJ2-2. TRBV21-1 is a documented pseudogene. CDR3 length: 18 residues. For the CDR3, the DNA is TGTGCCAGCAGCAAAGTAGGTCGGCCCGTCGGGAACACCGGGGAGCTGTTTTTT. It is translated as CASSKVGRPVGNTGELFF.

This clone was picked up many times. The chain joins TRBV7-2 to TRBJ2-4; maybe TRBD2 (7 bases). The ends were cut back, 0 bases at V and 6 bases at J, with 15 bases in the middle. Germline V lookup: CDR1 SGHTA, CDR2 FQGNSA. This CDR3 is built from 16 residues. The CDR3 loop is CASSLAGRRGRNIQYF. The DNA for the CDR3 is TGTGCCAGCAGCTTAGCGGGTAGGCGGGGGCGAAACATTCAGTACTTC.